This entry lists 20 T cell receptor beta chains sequenced from one sample in a study of blood T cell repertoires in COVID-19. Method: immunoSEQ multiplex PCR; TCRdb's copy keeps in-frame clones and lacks some. The repertoire consists of about 160,000 clones, with approximately 87% occurring once and the leading ten covering approximately 10%. Material for sequencing was peripheral blood. Receptors originate from a woman between 65 and 79 years old with COVID-19, enrolled during active disease.

J is TRBJ2-3 and V is TRBV5-4; D ambiguous. V dropped 5 bases and J dropped 6 bases, with 16 bases sitting between them. The CDR3 has 14 residues. Germline-derived CDR1 and CDR2 are SGHNT and YYREEE (reference sequence). CDR3 amino acids: CASSYTDGRDTQYF. The CDR3 DNA is TGTGCCAGCAGTTATACAGATGGCAGGGATACGCAGTATTTT.

Here the CDR3 reads CAWSRGGFGYTF. The CDR3 nucleotides read TGTGCCTGGAGTCGGGGGGGGTTTGGCTACACCTTC. V gene TRBV30 combines with J gene TRBJ1-2, with D perhaps TRBD1 (5 bases). The CDR3 length is 12 residues. V lost 2 bases and J lost 7, with 11 bases in between. Germline CDR1 and CDR2: GTSNPN and SVGIG (reference sequence).

The chain uses TRBV5-1 and TRBJ2-5, with a tentative D call TRBD1 (5 bases). Germline assignment: CDR1 SGHRS and CDR2 YFSETQ. The CDR3 is 13 residues long. The V gene lost 6 bases and the J gene lost 1 base, with 10 bases spanning the gap. In DNA form, the CDR3 reads TGCGCCAGCAATCCAGGGCCCCAAGAGACCCAGTACTTC. Its protein product is CASNPGPQETQYF.

DNA of the CDR3: TGTGCCAGCAGCCTACGACAGGGAGAGAACACTGAAGCTTTCTTT. The encoded protein is CASSLRQGENTEAFF. The chain couples TRBV12-1 to TRBJ1-1; TRBD1, the table's D call, lacks a check against the DNA. TRBV12-1 has pseudogene status. The CDR3 is made up of 15 amino acids.

This clone was recorded once. This rearrangement joins TRBV5-1 to TRBJ2-2, with TRBD2 matching over 7 bases. CDR1 is SGHRS, CDR2 YFSETQ, per germline. Trimming at V came to 3 bases and at J to 2 bases, leaving 7 bases not matched to a gene. The CDR3 covers 16 residues. CDR3: CASSSDGGLNTGELFF. For the CDR3, the DNA is TGCGCCAGCAGCTCAGACGGGGGACTAAACACCGGGGAGCTGTTTTTT.

The sample holds one count of this clone. The rearrangement uses TRBV30 and TRBJ1-5; 8 nucleotides agree with TRBD1. V lost 2 bases to trimming and J lost 6 bases; unmatched junction nucleotides: 3. CDR1 is GTSNPN and CDR2 is SVGIG in the germline V gene (reference sequence). The CDR3 is made up of 13 amino acids. Here the CDR3 reads CAWSFDRGQPQHF. The CDR3 DNA sequence: TGTGCCTGGAGTTTTGACAGGGGTCAGCCCCAGCATTTT.

The gene calls are TRBV10-3 and TRBJ2-7, with TRBD1 as a possible D gene (5 bases). Per germline, CDR1 ENHRY and CDR2 SYGVKD. This CDR3 has 12 amino acids. Trimming left V 5 bases short and J 0 bases short, with 5 bases between. CDR3 bases: TGTGCCATCAGTCAGGGCTCCTACGAGCAGTACTTC. The encoded protein is CAISQGSYEQYF.

The count of this clone is one. This sequence joins TRBV7-2 and TRBJ1-3; D remains ambiguous. Germline assignment: CDR1 SGHTA and CDR2 FQGNSA. Trimming left V 5 bases short and J 0 bases short, with 11 bases between. This CDR3 is 15 amino acids long. CDR3 sequence: CASSPNIGSGNTIYF. As DNA, the CDR3 is TGTGCCAGCAGCCCAAACATTGGCTCTGGAAACACCATATATTTT. Looking up the rest from reference TRBV7-2 and TRBJ1-3 gives the full variable domain: GAGVSQSPSNKVTEKGKDVELRCDPISGHTALYWYRQSLGQGLEFLIYFQGNSAPDKSGLPSDRFSAERTGGSVSTLTIQRTQQEDSAVYLCASSPNIGSGNTIYFGEGSWLTVV.

The chain joins TRBV14 to TRBJ1-4, with 7 bases that match TRBD1. The trim removed 5 bases at V and 5 bases at J, leaving 2 bases unmatched. Germline CDR1 and CDR2: SGHDN and FVKESK. This CDR3 has 13 residues. The DNA for the CDR3 is TGTGCCAGCAGCAGGGGGCAAAATGAAAAACTGTTTTTT. It codes for CASSRGQNEKLFF.

The chain carries TRBV5-5 and TRBJ2-5, with 10 bases matching TRBD1. In germline, CDR1 is SGHKS, CDR2 YYEKEE (reference sequence). This CDR3 is built from 16 residues. Trimming removed 0 bases from V and 5 bases from J; junction bases left unmatched: 7. DNA of the CDR3: TGTGCCAGCAGCTTGGGCCGGGACAGGGGATGGGAGACCCAGTACTTC. Translated: CASSLGRDRGWETQYF.

The DNA for the CDR3 is TGTGCCAGCAGCTTGAGGGCCAACACAGATACGCAGTATTTT. Its translation: CASSLRANTDTQYF. V and J are TRBV11-2 and TRBJ2-3, with a possible D match to TRBD2 (5 bases). V was trimmed by 3 bases and J by 2 bases, leaving 9 bases between them. The CDR3 extends over 14 amino acids. Germline V gives CDR1 SGHAT, CDR2 FQNNGV.

This clone appeared a single time. The chain recombines TRBV2 with TRBJ2-7; 8 bases match TRBD1. In germline, CDR1 is SNHLY, CDR2 FYNNEI. V was pared by 4 bases and J by 5 bases, with 16 bases of the junction left unmatched. This CDR3 is 17 amino acids long. For the CDR3, the DNA is TGTGCCAGCAGTGTGCGGGACAGGCTCCCGAGGAGGGACGAGCAGTACTTC. The encoded protein is CASSVRDRLPRRDEQYF.

This clone has only one observation. Written as DNA, the CDR3 is TGTGCCAGTAGTGGGGGCGGGGGGGCCTTTGACATTCAGTACTTC. This sequence encodes CASSGGGGAFDIQYF. V gene TRBV19 combines with J gene TRBJ2-4; 9 bases are a match to TRBD2. The germline gives CDR1 LNHDA, CDR2 SQIVND (reference sequence). The V gene end was trimmed by 5 bases and the J gene end by 8 bases; junction bases not matched to a gene: 10. This CDR3 spans 15 amino acids. Looking up the rest from reference TRBV19 and TRBJ2-4 gives the full variable domain: DGGITQSPKYLFRKEGQNVTLSCEQNLNHDAMYWYRQDPGQGLRLIYYSQIVNDFQKGDIAEGYSVSREKKESFPLTVTSAQKNPTAFYLCASSGGGGAFDIQYFGAGTRLSVL.

This clone appeared a few times. The V gene is TRBV4-1, the J gene TRBJ1-4, with D possibly matching TRBD1 (5 bases). The CDR3 length is 15 residues. The V gene's germline CDR1 is MGHRA and CDR2 YSYEKL. V was pared by 1 base and J by 8 bases, with 14 bases between. In DNA, the CDR3 is TGCGCCAGCAGCCAAGGGCAGGGTAATCGAGAAAAACTGTTTTTT. Amino acids: CASSQGQGNREKLFF.

The chain recombines TRBV14 with TRBJ2-5; possibly TRBD2 for D (6 bases). The CDR3 is 17 residues long. The germline gives CDR1 SGHDN, CDR2 FVKESK. Trimming left V 1 base short and J 1 base short, with 16 bases between. The CDR3 DNA reads as TGTGCCAGCAGCCAAGGGGGAGGCGGACTAATCCAAGAGACCCAGTACTTC. This gives the protein CASSQGGGGLIQETQYF.

The chain uses TRBV5-1 and TRBJ2-2, with 7 bases lining up with TRBD2. CDR1 and CDR2 (germline): SGHRS, YFSETQ. The CDR3 sequence is 16 residues long. J lost 4 bases, V lost 0 bases, and 6 bases had no gene match. The CDR3 DNA follows: TGCGCCAGCAGCTTGGGCCCCGCGGGGGTCACCGGGGAGCTGTTTTTT. This encodes CASSLGPAGVTGELFF.

The V and J genes are TRBV6-9 and TRBJ2-7, with D perhaps TRBD1 (5 bases). Trimming cost V 6 bases and J 0 bases, with 9 bases left between them. The CDR3 spans 13 residues. From germline, CDR1 is MNHGY and CDR2 SVAAGI. CDR3 DNA: TGTGCCAGCAGAAGGGGTTACTCCTACGAGCAGTACTTC. Residues: CASRRGYSYEQYF.

Comment on this clone: This specimen includes other DNA sequences encoding the same CDR3. The chain links TRBV7-9 to TRBJ2-5, with 8 bases matching TRBD1. The CDR3 runs 17 residues. Germline trimming cut 5 bases from V and 4 bases from J; bases unmatched to any gene: 15. Germline values: CDR1 SEHNR, CDR2 FQNEAQ (reference sequence). Written as DNA, the CDR3 is TGTGCCAGCAGCACCTCCGGAATGGTACAGGGGGTAGAGACCCAGTACTTC. It specifies CASSTSGMVQGVETQYF.

This clone was counted a single time. This chain joins TRBV18 and TRBJ2-6; the D is unclear. V was trimmed by 2 bases and J by 0 bases, leaving 8 bases between them. The CDR3 spans 16 residues. CDR1 is KGHSH, CDR2 LQKENI, per germline. The CDR3 here is CASSPNAGSGANVLTF. In DNA, the CDR3 is TGTGCCAGCTCACCAAACGCCGGCTCTGGGGCCAACGTCCTGACTTTC.

This chain uses TRBV6-5 with TRBJ2-1, with 7 bases lining up with TRBD1. V lost 5 bases and J lost 8; bases outside the gene matches: 12. Germline V CDR1 and CDR2: MNHEY, SVGAGI. This CDR3 has 15 residues. The chain's CDR3 is CASSIRTGVYDEQFF. CDR3 in DNA: TGTGCCAGCAGTATTCGGACAGGTGTTTATGATGAGCAGTTCTTC.